Presented here are 10 T cell receptor beta chains from one specimen sequenced in a study of blood T cell repertoires in COVID-19. Method: immunoSEQ multiplex PCR; TCRdb's copy keeps in-frame clones and lacks some. This sample has some 350,000 clones, with more than 75% found just once. Material for sequencing was peripheral blood. The receptors come from a human donor in a cohort sampled during active COVID-19.

V gene TRBV7-8 combines with J gene TRBJ1-3, with 8 bases lining up with TRBD1. The CDR3 covers 17 residues. Germline V gene lookup returns CDR1 SGHVS and CDR2 FQNEAQ. V lost 3 bases to trimming and J lost 0 bases; unmatched junction nucleotides: 7. For the CDR3, the DNA is TGTGCCAGCAGCTTGGGACAGGTGGCGATCTCTGGAAACACCATATATTTT. Translating gives CASSLGQVAISGNTIYF.

This chain uses TRBV28 with TRBJ2-1, with D possibly being TRBD1 (6 bases). Trimming left V 7 bases short and J 6 bases short, with 13 bases between. The germline gives CDR1 MDHEN, CDR2 SYDVKM. CDR3 length equals 13 residues. CDR3 in DNA: TGTGCCAGCACCGATTTAGGGGGCAATGAGCAGTTCTTC. Its protein product is CASTDLGGNEQFF. The whole variable domain, remainder taken from reference TRBV28 and TRBJ2-1, is DVKVTQSSRYLVKRTGEKVFLECVQDMDHENMFWYRQDPGLGLRLIYFSYDVKMKEKGDIPEGYSVSREKKERFSLILESASTNQTSMYLCASTDLGGNEQFFGPGTRLTVL.

This clone was found once. The chain uses TRBV2 and TRBJ2-3, with 8 bases aligning to TRBD2. The V segment lost 6 bases and the J segment 4 bases; nucleotides outside the gene matches: 12. The CDR3 is 16 amino acids. Germline V lookup: CDR1 SNHLY, CDR2 FYNNEI. The CDR3 DNA reads as TGTGCCAGCAGCGAAATGAGCGGGAGTCTGCCAGATACGCAGTATTTT. This codes for CASSEMSGSLPDTQYF.

The rearrangement links TRBV18 to TRBJ2-2; TRBD2 agrees at 10 bases. V gave up 3 bases and J gave up 6 bases; unmatched junction bases: 10. The length of the CDR3 is 17 residues. Per the germline V gene, CDR1 is KGHSH and CDR2 is LQKENI. The CDR3 loop is CASSPLAGAAAAGELFF. The DNA of the CDR3 is TGTGCCAGCTCACCCCTAGCGGGAGCTGCGGCGGCCGGGGAGCTGTTTTTT.

V and J are TRBV2 and TRBJ2-5, with 7 bases that match TRBD1. The CDR3 covers 16 residues. The V gene's germline CDR1 is SNHLY and CDR2 FYNNEI. With V trimmed by 7 bases and J by 2 bases, 13 bases remained unmatched. Here the CDR3 reads CASKMRGQSPQETQYF. Here the CDR3 DNA reads TGTGCCAGCAAGATGAGGGGACAGAGCCCACAAGAGACCCAGTACTTC.

The genes are TRBV7-8 and TRBJ1-2; D is undetermined. Trimming left V 4 bases short and J 7 bases short, with 16 bases between. Germline V gives CDR1 SGHVS, CDR2 FQNEAQ. This CDR3 region has 14 residues. Here the CDR3 DNA reads TGTGCCAGCAGCTCGACCCGGACTTTCGGTGGCTACACCTTC. Encoded protein: CASSSTRTFGGYTF.

The chain couples TRBV19 to TRBJ2-2; TRBD1 agrees at 8 bases. Looked up from germline, CDR1 is LNHDA and CDR2 is SQIVND (reference sequence). The CDR3 length is 18 residues. Trimming removed 5 bases from V and 4 bases from J; junction bases left unmatched: 15. The CDR3 coding sequence is TGTGCCAGTAGTGCACTCCTAGGACAGGGAAACCCCACCGGGGAGCTGTTTTTT. It translates to CASSALLGQGNPTGELFF.

This sequence joins TRBV9 and TRBJ2-2; 8 nucleotides match TRBD2. CDR1 is SGDLS and CDR2 is YYNGEE in the germline V gene. The J segment lost 4 bases and the V segment lost 4 bases, leaving 6 bases of the junction unmatched. The CDR3 totals 15 residues. CDR3 DNA: TGTGCCAGCAGCAACGTCCGGGGGGGCACCGGGGAGCTGTTTTTT. Amino acids: CASSNVRGGTGELFF.

The chain is built from TRBV2 and TRBJ1-1, with TRBD1 identical over 9 bases. The germline CDR1 and CDR2 sequences are SNHLY and FYNNEI. The junction had 11 bases not matched to a gene; V was cut back by 6 bases and J by 3 bases. This CDR3 contains 16 residues. The CDR3 nucleotides are TGTGCCAGCAGCCACCGGACAGGGGTTGGCTACACTGAAGCTTTCTTT. Encoded protein: CASSHRTGVGYTEAFF.

The V and J genes are TRBV6-5 and TRBJ2-7; TRBD2 is a possible D gene (5 bases). Trimming took 4 bases from V and 2 from J, leaving 12 bases between them. CDR1 is MNHEY, CDR2 SVGAGI, per germline. The CDR3 has 14 residues. CDR3 sequence (DNA): TGTGCCAGCAGTTCCGGGGTATCGACCTACGAGCAGTACTTC. It encodes CASSSGVSTYEQYF.